This TCR beta chain comes out of a study of T cell changes during pregnancy in multiple sclerosis. This CDR3 is built from 16 residues. The trim removed 4 bases at V and 2 bases at J, leaving 11 bases unmatched. Germline CDR1 and CDR2: SGHNT and YYREEE (reference sequence). The protocol was immunoSEQ multiplex PCR, while the TCRdb copy is restricted to in-frame clones and leaves out a portion. The table lists about 67,000 clones, 80% to 95% of them singletons. The source of this sequence is a female donor with multiple sclerosis, enrolled in a pregnancy study. The chain carries TRBV5-4 and TRBJ2-5, with 7 bases fitting TRBD2. The sequencing here drew on peripheral blood, taken in the first trimester of pregnancy. The CDR3 sequence: CASSPSIDSGQETQYF. The CDR3 nucleotides read TGTGCCAGCAGCCCTAGCATTGATAGCGGGCAAGAGACCCAGTACTTC. The whole variable domain, filled in from reference TRBV5-4 and TRBJ2-5, reads ETGVTQSPTHLIKTRGQQVTLRCSSQSGHNTVSWYQQALGQGPQFIFQYYREEENGRGNFPPRFSGLQFPNYSSELNVNALELDDSALYLCASSPSIDSGQETQYFGPGTRLLVL.